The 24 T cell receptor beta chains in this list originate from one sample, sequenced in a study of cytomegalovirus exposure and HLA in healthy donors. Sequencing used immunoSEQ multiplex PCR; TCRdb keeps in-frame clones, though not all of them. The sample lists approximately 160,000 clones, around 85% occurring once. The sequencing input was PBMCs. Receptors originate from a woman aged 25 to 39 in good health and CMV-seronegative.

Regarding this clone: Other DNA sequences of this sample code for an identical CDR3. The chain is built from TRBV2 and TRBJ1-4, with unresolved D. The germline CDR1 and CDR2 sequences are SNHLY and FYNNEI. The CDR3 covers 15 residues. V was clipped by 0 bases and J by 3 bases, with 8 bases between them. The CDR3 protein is CASSEARGANEKLFF. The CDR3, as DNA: TGTGCCAGCAGTGAAGCCCGGGGAGCTAATGAAAAACTGTTTTTT.

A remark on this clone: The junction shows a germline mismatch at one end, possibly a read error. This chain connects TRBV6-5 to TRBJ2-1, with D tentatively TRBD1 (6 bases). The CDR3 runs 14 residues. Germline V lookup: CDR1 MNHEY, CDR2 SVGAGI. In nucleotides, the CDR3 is TGTGCCAGCAGTTATGGGGGCTCCTACAATGAGCGGTTCTTC. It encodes CASSYGGSYNERFF.

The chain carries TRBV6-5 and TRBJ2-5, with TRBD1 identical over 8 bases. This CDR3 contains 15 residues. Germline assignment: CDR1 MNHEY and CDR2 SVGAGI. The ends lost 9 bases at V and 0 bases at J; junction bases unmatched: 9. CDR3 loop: CARSPRTGHQETQYF. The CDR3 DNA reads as TGTGCCAGATCTCCCCGGACAGGGCACCAAGAGACCCAGTACTTC.

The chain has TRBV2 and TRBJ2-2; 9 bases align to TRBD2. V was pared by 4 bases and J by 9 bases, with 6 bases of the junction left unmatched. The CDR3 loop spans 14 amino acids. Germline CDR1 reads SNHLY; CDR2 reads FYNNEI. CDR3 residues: CASSVSGGIRELFF. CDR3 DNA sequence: TGTGCCAGCAGTGTTAGCGGGGGCATTAGGGAGCTGTTTTTT.

For the CDR3, the DNA is TGTGCCAGCAGCCCCTACAGCTCTGGAAACACCATATATTTT. It specifies CASSPYSSGNTIYF. V and J are TRBV5-8 and TRBJ1-3; D ambiguous. This CDR3 has 14 amino acids. Germline assignment: CDR1 SGHTS and CDR2 YDEGEE. V lost 4 bases to trimming and J lost 0 bases, with 8 bases between them.

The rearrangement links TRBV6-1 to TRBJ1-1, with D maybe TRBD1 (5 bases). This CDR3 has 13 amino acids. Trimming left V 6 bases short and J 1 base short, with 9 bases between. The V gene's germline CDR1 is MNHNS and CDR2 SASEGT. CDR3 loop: CASRVGGNTEAFF. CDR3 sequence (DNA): TGTGCCAGCAGAGTCGGGGGGAACACTGAAGCTTTCTTT.

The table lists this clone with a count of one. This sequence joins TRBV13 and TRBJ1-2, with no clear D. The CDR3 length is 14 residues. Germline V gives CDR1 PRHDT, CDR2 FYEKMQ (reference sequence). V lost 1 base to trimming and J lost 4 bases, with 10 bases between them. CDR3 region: CASSLVTGSYGYTF. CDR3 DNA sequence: TGTGCCAGCAGCTTAGTTACCGGGTCCTATGGCTACACCTTC.

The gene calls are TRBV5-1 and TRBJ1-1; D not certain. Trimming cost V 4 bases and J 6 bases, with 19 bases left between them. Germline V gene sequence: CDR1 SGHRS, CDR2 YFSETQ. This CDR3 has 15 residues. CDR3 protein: CASSNIPETFSEAFF. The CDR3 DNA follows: TGCGCCAGCAGCAACATACCGGAAACTTTTTCTGAAGCTTTCTTT.

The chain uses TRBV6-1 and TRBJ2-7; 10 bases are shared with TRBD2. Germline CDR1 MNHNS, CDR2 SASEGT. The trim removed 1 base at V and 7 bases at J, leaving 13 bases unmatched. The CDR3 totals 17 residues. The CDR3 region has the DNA TGTGCCAGCAGTGAAGATGGCCTAGCGGGAGTCCTTTATGAGCAGTACTTC. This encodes CASSEDGLAGVLYEQYF.

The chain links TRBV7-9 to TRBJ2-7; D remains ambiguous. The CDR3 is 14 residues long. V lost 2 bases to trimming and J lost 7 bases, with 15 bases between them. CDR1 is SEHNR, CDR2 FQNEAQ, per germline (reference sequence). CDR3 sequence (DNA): TGTGCCAGCAGCTTAAGCGACTCAGCTAAGGAGCAGTACTTC. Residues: CASSLSDSAKEQYF.

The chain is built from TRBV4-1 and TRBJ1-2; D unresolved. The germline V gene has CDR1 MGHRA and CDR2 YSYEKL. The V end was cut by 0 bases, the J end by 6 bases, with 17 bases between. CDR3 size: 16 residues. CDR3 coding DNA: TGCGCCAGCAGCCAAGACGGAGGAGAAGATCTAAATGGCTACACCTTC. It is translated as CASSQDGGEDLNGYTF.

Written as DNA, the CDR3 is TGTGCCAGTAGTATCGTTGACCCCAATCAGCCCCAGCATTTT. Translated: CASSIVDPNQPQHF. The V call is TRBV19, the J call TRBJ1-5; D call uncertain. CDR1 is LNHDA and CDR2 is SQIVND in the germline V gene (reference sequence). The length of the CDR3 is 14 residues. V lost 3 bases and J 3 bases, leaving 9 bases between the germline ends.

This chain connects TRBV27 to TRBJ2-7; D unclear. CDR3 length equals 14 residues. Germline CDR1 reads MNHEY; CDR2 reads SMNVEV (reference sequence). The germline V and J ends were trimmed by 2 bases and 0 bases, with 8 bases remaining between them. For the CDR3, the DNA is TGTGCCAGCAGTTTAGCGGTTAGCTCCTACGAGCAGTACTTC. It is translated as CASSLAVSSYEQYF.

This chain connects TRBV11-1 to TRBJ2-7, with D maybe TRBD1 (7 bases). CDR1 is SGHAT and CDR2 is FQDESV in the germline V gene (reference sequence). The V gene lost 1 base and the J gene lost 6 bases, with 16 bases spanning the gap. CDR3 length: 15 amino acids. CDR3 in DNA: TGTGCCAGCAGCTTAGTTGGCCAGGGGGGATTCGAGCAGTACTTC. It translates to CASSLVGQGGFEQYF.

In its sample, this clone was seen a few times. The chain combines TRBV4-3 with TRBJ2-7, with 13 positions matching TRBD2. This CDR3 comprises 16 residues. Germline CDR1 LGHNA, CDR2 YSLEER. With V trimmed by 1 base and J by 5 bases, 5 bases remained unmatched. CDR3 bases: TGCGCCAGCAGCCAAGGGACTAGCGGGGGCGGGAACGAGCAGTACTTC. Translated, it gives CASSQGTSGGGNEQYF.

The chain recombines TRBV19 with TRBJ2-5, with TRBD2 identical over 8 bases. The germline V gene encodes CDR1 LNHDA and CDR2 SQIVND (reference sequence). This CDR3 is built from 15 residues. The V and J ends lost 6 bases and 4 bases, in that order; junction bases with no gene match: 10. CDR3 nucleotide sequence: TGTGCCAGTAGCTCGGGAGCGGGAGCTTTAGAGACCCAGTACTTC. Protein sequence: CASSSGAGALETQYF.

CDR3 bases: TGTGCCAGCGGACAGGGGGCAGGTGGCTACACCTTC. This encodes CASGQGAGGYTF. The chain is built from TRBV2 and TRBJ1-2; the match to TRBD1 covers 11 bases. V shed 8 bases, J shed 7 bases, and the junction held 3 bases outside the gene matches. The CDR3 has 12 amino acids. CDR1 is SNHLY and CDR2 is FYNNEI in the germline V gene.

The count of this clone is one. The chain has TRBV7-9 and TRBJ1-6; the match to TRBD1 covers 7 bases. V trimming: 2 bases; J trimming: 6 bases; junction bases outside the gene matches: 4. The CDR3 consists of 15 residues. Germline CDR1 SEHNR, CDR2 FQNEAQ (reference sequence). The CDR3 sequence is CASSLFGTANSPLHF. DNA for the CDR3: TGTGCCAGCAGCTTATTCGGGACAGCTAATTCACCCCTCCACTTT.

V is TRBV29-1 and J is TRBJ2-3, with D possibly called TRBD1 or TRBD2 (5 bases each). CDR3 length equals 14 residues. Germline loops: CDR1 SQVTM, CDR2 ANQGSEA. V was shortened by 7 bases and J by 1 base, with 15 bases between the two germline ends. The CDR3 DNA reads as TGCAGCGCAACTACGCAGGGACGCACAGATACGCAGTATTTT. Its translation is CSATTQGRTDTQYF.

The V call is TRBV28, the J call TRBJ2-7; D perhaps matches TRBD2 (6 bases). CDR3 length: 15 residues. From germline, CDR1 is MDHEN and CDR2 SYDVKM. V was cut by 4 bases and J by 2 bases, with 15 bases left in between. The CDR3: CASSSSGEATYEQYF. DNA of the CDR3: TGTGCCAGCAGTTCCTCGGGGGAGGCAACCTACGAGCAGTACTTC.

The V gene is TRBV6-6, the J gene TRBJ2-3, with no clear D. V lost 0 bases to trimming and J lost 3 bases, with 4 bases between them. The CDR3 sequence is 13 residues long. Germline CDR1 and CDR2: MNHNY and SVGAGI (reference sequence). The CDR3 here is CASSYSGTDTQYF. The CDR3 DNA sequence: TGTGCCAGCAGTTACTCCGGTACAGATACGCAGTATTTT.

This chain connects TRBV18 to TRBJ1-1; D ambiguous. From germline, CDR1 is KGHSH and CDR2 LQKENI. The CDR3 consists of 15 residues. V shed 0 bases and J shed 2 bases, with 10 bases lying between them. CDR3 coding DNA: TGTGCCAGCTCACCACCGCAGTTTTTAAACACTGAAGCTTTCTTT. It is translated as CASSPPQFLNTEAFF. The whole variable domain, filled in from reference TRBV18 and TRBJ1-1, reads NAGVMQNPRHLVRRRGQEARLRCSPMKGHSHVYWYRQLPEEGLKFMVYLQKENIIDESGMPKERFSAEFPKEGPSILRIQQVVRGDSAAYFCASSPPQFLNTEAFFGQGTRLTVV.

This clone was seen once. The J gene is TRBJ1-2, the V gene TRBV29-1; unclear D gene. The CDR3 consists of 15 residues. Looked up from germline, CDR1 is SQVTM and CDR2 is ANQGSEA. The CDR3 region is CRDPRGGNAGYGYTF. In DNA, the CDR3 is TGCAGAGACCCGCGGGGTGGGAATGCTGGGTATGGCTACACCTTC.

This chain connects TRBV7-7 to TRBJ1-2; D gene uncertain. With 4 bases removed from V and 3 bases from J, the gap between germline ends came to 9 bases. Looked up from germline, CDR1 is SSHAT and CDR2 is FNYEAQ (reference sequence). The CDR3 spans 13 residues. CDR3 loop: CASSCPTDYGYTF. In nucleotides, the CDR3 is TGTGCCAGCAGCTGCCCCACCGACTATGGCTACACCTTC.